This T cell receptor (beta chain) originates from a study of blood T cell repertoires in COVID-19. Study in general: Specimens from acute and convalescent COVID-19 originated in the United States, Italy and Spain.

CDR3 length: 13 residues. The V and J ends lost 6 bases and 4 bases respectively, with 12 bases between them. The germline V gene encodes CDR1 MDHEN and CDR2 SYDVKM. Repertoires were generated with immunoSEQ multiplex PCR, while TCRdb's copy carries only in-frame clones and drops some. The profile shows 250,000 to 300,000 clones, 83% of them singletons. Sequencing input: peripheral blood. The gene calls are TRBV28 and TRBJ1-2; perhaps TRBD1 as D (6 bases). The receptor was isolated from an elderly man with acute or convalescent COVID-19. Written as DNA, the CDR3 is TGTGCCAGCAGCCCCGGACAGCTCTATGGCTACACCTTC. Translated: CASSPGQLYGYTF.